A selection of T cell receptor beta chains follows, all from one sample in a study of T cell responses to AZD1222 COVID-19 vaccine. Assay used: immunoSEQ multiplex PCR; TCRdb lists only in-frame clones, some missing. Of tens of thousands of clones detected, around 82% appear once; the ten largest clones hold 40% to 55%. The sequences come from peripheral blood, collected on day 0 of AZD1222 vaccination. The receptors shown here come from an adult in good health. Both conserved end residues are part of each CDR3. D genes are given only for firm matches. The size of a clone is reported for some rows only, either as once, few or many, or as a class for expanded clones.

size | D | J | V | DNA | CDR3
NA | NA | TRBJ2-1 | TRBV7-6 | TGTGCCAGCAGCTTATTGGGCCCCGGACCCAATGAGCAGTTCTTC | CASSLLGPGPNEQFF
NA | NA | TRBJ2-3 | TRBV5-4 | TGTGCCAGCAGCTTCGAAATAAGTCCCCATACGCAGTATTTT | CASSFEISPHTQYF
NA | NA | TRBJ2-2 | TRBV19 | TGTGCCACCTCTCGGCAGGGGGACTACACCGGGGAGCTGTTTTTT | CATSRQGDYTGELFF
NA | TRBD1 | TRBJ1-3 | TRBV5-8 | TGTGCCAGCAGCCCTATCGCACAGGGGCGAAACACCATATATTTT | CASSPIAQGRNTIYF
NA | NA | TRBJ2-5 | TRBV6-2/TRBV6-3 | TGTGCCAGCAGTCAACGGGAGACCCAGTACTTC | CASSQRETQYF
NA | TRBD2 | TRBJ2-1 | TRBV28 | TGTGCCAGCAGTTTTTCCGGGGGGGCAGACAATGAGCAGTTCTTC | CASSFSGGADNEQFF
NA | TRBD2 | TRBJ2-3 | TRBV12-5 | TGTGCCAGTCAAATGGGCGGGGGGGCGACAGATACGCAGTATTTT | CASQMGGGATDTQYF
few | TRBD2 | TRBJ2-3 | TRBV5-6 | TGTGCCAGCAGCTTGGCGGCGGGAGCCATAGATACGCAGTATTTT | CASSLAAGAIDTQYF
NA | NA | TRBJ2-7 | TRBV19 | TGTGCCAGTAGTATAGGGTGGACAGCGAGCTACGAGCAGTACTTC | CASSIGWTASYEQYF
few | NA | TRBJ2-5 | TRBV18 | TGTGCCAGCTCACGGGACATCCAAGAGACCCAGTACTTC | CASSRDIQETQYF
NA | NA | TRBJ2-2 | TRBV28 | TGTGCCAGCAGTTTTTCTAGCAGACGAGCGGGGGAGCTGTTTTTT | CASSFSSRRAGELFF